The following is a T cell receptor (beta chain) sequence with its context. The antigen remains undetermined. Trimming removed 5 bases from V and 13 bases from J, with 15 bases in between. Germline lookup yields CDR1 SGHVS and CDR2 FQNEAQ. CDR3 size: 12 residues. 5'RACE with constant-segment primers yielded barcoded, UMI-tagged TCR alpha and TCR beta cDNA libraries. MiXCR was run by TCRdb on the 5' RACE reads, yielding one entry per CDR3 protein. The sample holds more than 300,000 distinct CDR3 sequences, roughly an eighth seen once. The sample comes from a study of T-cell memory formation after mild COVID-19. Study information: Across donors, TCR clusters were largely donor specific.

Study-wide results and limits: Contracting clones from day 15 to 85 had balanced CD4/CD8; later expanders favoured CD4+.

This sequence joins TRBV7-8 and TRBJ1-3, with D possibly being TRBD1 (5 bases). The receptor was derived from a man younger than 30 who had mild COVID-19 (a few samples of this study predate the infection). Cell type and time point are not known. The sequenced material came from PBMCs or a T cell subset sorted from them (not recorded which). For the CDR3, the DNA is TGTGCCAGCAGCCCCCAAGACAGAGAAATATATTTT. It yields the protein CASSPQDREIYF.